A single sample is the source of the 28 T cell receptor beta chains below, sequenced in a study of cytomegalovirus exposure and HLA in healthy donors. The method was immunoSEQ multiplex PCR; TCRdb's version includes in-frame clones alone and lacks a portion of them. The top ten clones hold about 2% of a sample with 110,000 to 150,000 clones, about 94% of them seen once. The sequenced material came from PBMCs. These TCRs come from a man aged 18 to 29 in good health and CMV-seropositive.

For the CDR3, the DNA is TGTGCCAGCAGCGAGCGATACCTTTCTGGAAACACCATATATTTT. Amino acid sequence: CASSERYLSGNTIYF. V gene TRBV14 combines with J gene TRBJ1-3; D gene ambiguous. The length of the CDR3 is 15 residues. V lost 5 bases to trimming and J lost 1 base, with 12 bases between them. Germline CDR1 is SGHDN and CDR2 is FVKESK. Together with reference TRBV14 and TRBJ1-3, the CDR3 gives the full variable domain: EAGVTQFPSHSVIEKGQTVTLRCDPISGHDNLYWYRRVMGKEIKFLLHFVKESKQDESGMPNNRFLAERTGGTYSTLKVQPAELEDSGVYFCASSERYLSGNTIYFGEGSWLTVV.

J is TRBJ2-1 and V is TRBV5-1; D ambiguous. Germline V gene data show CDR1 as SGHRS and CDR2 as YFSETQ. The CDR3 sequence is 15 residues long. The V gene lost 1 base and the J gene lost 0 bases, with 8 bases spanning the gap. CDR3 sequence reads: CASSLIEPSYNEQFF. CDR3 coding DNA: TGCGCCAGCAGCTTGATAGAACCCTCCTACAATGAGCAGTTCTTC.

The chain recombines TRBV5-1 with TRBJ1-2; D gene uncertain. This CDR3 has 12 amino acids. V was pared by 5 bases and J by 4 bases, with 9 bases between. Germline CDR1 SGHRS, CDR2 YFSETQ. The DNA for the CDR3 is TGCGCCAGCAGAATGGGAGCCTATGGCTACACCTTC. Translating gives CASRMGAYGYTF.

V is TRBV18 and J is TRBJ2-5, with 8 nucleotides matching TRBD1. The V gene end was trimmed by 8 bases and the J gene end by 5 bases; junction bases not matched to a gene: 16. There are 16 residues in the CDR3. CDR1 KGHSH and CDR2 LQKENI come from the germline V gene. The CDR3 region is CASGRQYGQGAETQYF. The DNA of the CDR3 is TGTGCCAGCGGGAGGCAATATGGACAGGGCGCGGAGACCCAGTACTTC.

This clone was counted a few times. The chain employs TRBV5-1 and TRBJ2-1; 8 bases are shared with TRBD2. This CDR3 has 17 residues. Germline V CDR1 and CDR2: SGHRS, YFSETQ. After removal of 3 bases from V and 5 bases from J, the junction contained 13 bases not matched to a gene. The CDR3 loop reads CASSWIVSGIRHNEQFF. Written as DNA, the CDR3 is TGCGCCAGCAGCTGGATCGTTAGCGGGATTCGACACAATGAGCAGTTCTTC.

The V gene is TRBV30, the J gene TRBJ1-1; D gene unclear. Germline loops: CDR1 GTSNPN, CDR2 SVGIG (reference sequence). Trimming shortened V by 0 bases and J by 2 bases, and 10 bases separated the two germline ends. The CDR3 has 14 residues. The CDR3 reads CAWSVLPSNTEAFF. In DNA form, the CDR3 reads TGTGCCTGGAGTGTACTCCCGTCTAACACTGAAGCTTTCTTT.

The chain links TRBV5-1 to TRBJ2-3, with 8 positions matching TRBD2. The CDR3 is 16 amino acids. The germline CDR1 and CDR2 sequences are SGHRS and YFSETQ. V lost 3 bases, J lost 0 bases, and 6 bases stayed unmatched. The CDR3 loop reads CASSSLTSGSTDTQYF. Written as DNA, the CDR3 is TGCGCCAGCAGCTCCCTAACTAGCGGTAGCACAGATACGCAGTATTTT.

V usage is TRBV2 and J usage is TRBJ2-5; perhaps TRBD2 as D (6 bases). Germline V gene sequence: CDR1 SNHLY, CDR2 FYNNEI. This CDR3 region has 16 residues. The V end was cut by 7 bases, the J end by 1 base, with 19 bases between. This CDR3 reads CASTARRATCQETQYF. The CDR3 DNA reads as TGTGCCAGCACCGCGCGGAGGGCTACGTGCCAAGAGACCCAGTACTTC.

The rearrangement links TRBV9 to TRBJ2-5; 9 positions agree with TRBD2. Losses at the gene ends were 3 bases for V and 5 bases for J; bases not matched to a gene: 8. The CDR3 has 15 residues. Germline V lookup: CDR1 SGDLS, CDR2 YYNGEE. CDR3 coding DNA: TGTGCCAGCAGCGGTAGGGCGGGAGGGTCGGAGACCCAGTACTTC. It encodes CASSGRAGGSETQYF.

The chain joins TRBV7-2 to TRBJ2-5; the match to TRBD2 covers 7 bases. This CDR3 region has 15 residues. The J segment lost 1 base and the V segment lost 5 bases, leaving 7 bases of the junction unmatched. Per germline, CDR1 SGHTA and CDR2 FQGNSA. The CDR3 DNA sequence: TGTGCCAGCAGCCAGAGAGTAGCGGGCCAAGAGACCCAGTACTTC. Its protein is CASSQRVAGQETQYF.

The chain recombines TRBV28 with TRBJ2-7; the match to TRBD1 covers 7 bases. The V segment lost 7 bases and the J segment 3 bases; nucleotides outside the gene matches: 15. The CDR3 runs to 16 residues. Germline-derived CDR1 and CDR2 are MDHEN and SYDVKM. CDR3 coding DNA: TGTGCCAGCACTTTTACTCCCGGGACAGATAACTACGAGCAGTACTTC. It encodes CASTFTPGTDNYEQYF.

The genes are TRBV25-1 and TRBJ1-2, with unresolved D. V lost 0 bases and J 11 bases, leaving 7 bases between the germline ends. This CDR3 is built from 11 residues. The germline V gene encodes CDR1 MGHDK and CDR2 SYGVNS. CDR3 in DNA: TGTGCCAGCAGTGAATATAGCGGTTACACCTTC. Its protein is CASSEYSGYTF.

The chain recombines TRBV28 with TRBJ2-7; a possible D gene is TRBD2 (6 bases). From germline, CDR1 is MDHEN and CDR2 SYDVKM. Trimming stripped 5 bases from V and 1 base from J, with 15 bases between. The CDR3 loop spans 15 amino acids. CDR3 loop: CASSPGPGTSYEQYF. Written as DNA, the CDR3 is TGTGCCAGCAGTCCCGGACCCGGGACTTCCTACGAGCAGTACTTC.

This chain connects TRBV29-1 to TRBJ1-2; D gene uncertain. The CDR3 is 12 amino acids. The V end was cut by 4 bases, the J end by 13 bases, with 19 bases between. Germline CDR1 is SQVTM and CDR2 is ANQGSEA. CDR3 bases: TGCAGCGTTGGGTGGAGGGATGGGGAAATCACCTTC. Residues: CSVGWRDGEITF.

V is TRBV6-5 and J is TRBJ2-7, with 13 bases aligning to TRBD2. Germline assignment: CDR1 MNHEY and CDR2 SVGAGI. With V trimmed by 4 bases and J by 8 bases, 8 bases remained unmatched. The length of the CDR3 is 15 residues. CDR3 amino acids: CASSWGTSGNNQQYF. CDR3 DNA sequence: TGTGCCAGCAGTTGGGGGACTAGCGGGAATAATCAGCAGTACTTC.

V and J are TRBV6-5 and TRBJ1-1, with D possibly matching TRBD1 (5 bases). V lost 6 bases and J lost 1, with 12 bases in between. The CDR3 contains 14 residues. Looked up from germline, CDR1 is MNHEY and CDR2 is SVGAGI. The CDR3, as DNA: TGTGCCAGCAGAGCGGGACTCGCGAACACTGAAGCTTTCTTT. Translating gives CASRAGLANTEAFF.

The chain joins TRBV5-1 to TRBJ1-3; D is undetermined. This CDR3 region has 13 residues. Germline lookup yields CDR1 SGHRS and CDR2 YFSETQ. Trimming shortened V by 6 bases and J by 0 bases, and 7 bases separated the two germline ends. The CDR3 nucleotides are TGCGCCAGCAAATCAGTCTCTGGAAACACCATATATTTT. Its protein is CASKSVSGNTIYF.

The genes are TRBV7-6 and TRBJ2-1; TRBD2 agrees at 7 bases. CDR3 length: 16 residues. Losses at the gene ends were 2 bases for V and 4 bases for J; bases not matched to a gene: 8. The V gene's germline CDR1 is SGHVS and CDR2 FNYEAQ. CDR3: CASSLLASGDYNEQFF. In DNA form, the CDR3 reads TGTGCCAGCAGCTTATTGGCTAGCGGAGATTACAATGAGCAGTTCTTC.

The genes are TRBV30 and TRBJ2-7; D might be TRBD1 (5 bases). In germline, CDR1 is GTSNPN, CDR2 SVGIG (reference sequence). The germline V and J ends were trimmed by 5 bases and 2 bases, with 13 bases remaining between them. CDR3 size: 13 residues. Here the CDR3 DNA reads TGTGCCTGGGGCGCAGGGATTACCTACGAGCAGTACTTC. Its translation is CAWGAGITYEQYF.

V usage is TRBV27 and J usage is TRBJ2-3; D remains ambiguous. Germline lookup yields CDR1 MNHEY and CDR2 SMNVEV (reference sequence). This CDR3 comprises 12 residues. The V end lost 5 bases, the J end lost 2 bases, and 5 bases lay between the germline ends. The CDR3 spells CASSLLTDTQYF. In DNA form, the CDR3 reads TGTGCCAGCAGTCTACTCACAGATACGCAGTATTTT.

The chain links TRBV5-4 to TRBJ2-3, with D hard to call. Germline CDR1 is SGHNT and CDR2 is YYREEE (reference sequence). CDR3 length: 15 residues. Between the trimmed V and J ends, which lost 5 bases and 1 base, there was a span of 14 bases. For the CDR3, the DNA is TGTGCCAGCAGACTCGCGGCAGCCGGCACAGATACGCAGTATTTT. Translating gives CASRLAAAGTDTQYF. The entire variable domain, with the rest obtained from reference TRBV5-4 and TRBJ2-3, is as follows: ETGVTQSPTHLIKTRGQQVTLRCSSQSGHNTVSWYQQALGQGPQFIFQYYREEENGRGNFPPRFSGLQFPNYSSELNVNALELDDSALYLCASRLAAAGTDTQYFGPGTRLTVL.

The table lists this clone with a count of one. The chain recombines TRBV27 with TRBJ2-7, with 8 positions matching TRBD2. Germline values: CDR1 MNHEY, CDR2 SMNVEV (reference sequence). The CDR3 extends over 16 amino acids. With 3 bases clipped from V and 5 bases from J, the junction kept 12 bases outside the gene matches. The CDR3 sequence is CASSFLGGAVLNEQYF. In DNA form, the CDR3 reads TGTGCCAGCAGTTTCCTCGGGGGGGCGGTATTAAACGAGCAGTACTTC.

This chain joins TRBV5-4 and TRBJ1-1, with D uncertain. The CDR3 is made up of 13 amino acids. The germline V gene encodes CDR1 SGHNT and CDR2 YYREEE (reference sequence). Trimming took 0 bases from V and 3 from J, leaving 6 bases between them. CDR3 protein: CASSLEADTEAFF. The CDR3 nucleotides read TGTGCCAGCAGCTTGGAGGCGGACACTGAAGCTTTCTTT.

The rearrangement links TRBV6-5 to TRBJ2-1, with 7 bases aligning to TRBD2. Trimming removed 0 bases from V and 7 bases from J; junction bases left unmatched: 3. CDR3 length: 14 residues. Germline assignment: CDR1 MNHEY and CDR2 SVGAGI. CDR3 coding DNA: TGTGCCAGCAGTTACTCAGCGGGAACTAATGAGCAGTTCTTC. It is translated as CASSYSAGTNEQFF.

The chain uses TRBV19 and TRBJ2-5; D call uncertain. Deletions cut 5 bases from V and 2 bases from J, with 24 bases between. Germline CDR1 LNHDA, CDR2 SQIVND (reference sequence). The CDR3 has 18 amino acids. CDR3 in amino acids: CASSETVSRWAKQETQYF. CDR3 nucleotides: TGTGCCAGTAGTGAAACAGTTTCCCGATGGGCGAAGCAAGAGACCCAGTACTTC.

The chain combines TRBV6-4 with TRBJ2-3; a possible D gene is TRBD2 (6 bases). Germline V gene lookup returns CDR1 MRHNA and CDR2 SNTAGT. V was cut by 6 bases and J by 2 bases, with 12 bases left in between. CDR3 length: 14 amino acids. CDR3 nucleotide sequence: TGTGCCAGCAGCCCCTGGGGGGTCACAGATACGCAGTATTTT. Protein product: CASSPWGVTDTQYF.

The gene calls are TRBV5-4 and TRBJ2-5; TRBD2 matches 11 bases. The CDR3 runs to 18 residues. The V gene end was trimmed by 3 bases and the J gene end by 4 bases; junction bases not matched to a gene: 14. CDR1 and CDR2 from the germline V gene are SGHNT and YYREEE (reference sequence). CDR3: CASSWAPSGRPRGETQYF. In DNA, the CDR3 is TGTGCCAGCAGCTGGGCCCCTAGCGGGAGGCCTCGAGGAGAGACCCAGTACTTC.

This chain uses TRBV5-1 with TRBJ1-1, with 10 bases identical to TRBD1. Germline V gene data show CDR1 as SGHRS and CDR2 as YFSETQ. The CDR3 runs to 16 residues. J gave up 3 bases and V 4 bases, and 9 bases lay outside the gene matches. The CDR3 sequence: CASSPQGGTGDTEAFF. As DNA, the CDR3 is TGCGCCAGCAGCCCCCAGGGGGGGACAGGGGACACTGAAGCTTTCTTT.